This T cell receptor (beta chain) was observed in a study of cytomegalovirus exposure and HLA in healthy donors. Points from the study as a whole: Subsequent analysis found a tendency for first-cohort TCR clusters to co-occur within the approximately 130 validation repertoires. According to the study, around 160 TCR beta chains were cytomegalovirus-associated.

Concerning this clone itself: Antigen unknown.

The CDR3 totals 14 residues. From germline, CDR1 is MDHEN and CDR2 SYDVKM. V shed 8 bases, J shed 6 bases, and the junction held 7 bases outside the gene matches. Repertoires were generated with immunoSEQ multiplex PCR, while TCRdb's copy carries only in-frame clones and drops some. This sample has 150,000 or so clones, with less than 95% found just once. This clonotype originated in a man between 18 and 35 years old in good health and CMV-seropositive. V gene TRBV28 combines with J gene TRBJ1-5; TRBD1 matches 10 bases. Sequencing was carried out using PBMCs. The CDR3 loop reads CASGLTGGGQPQHF. The CDR3 DNA is TGTGCCAGCGGGCTGACAGGGGGCGGTCAGCCCCAGCATTTT.